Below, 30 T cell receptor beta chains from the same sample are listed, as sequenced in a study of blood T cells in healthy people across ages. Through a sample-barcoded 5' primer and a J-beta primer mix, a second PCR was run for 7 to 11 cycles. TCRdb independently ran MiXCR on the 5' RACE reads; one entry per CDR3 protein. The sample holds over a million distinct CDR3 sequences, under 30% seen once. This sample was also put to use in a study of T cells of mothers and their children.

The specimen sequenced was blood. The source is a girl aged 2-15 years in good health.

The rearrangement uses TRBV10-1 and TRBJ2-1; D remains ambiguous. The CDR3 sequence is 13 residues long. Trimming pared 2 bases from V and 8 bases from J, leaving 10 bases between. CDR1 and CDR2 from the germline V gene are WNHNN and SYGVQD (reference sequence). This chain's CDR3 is CASSEQNHYEQFF. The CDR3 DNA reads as TGCGCCAGCAGTGAGCAGAATCACTATGAGCAGTTCTTC.

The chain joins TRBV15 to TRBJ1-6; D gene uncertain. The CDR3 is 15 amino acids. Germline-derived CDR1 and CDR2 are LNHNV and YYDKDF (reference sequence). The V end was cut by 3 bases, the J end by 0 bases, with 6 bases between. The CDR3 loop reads CATSRDNSYNSPLHF. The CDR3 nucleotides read TGTGCCACCAGCAGGGATAACTCCTATAATTCACCCCTCCACTTT.

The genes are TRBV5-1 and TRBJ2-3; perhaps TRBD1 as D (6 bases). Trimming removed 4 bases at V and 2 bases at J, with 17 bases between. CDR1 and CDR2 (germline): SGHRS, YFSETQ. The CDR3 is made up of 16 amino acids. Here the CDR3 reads CASSTGMVGYTDTQYF. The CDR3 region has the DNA TGCGCCAGCAGCACAGGGATGGTGGGTTACACAGATACGCAGTATTTT.

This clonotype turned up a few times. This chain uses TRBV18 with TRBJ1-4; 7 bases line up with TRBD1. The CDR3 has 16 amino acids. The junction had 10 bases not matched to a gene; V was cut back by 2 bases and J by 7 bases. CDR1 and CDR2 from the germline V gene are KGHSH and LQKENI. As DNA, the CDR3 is TGTGCCAGCTCACCAGGCGACAGGGTGGGAGGTGAAAAACTGTTTTTT. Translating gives CASSPGDRVGGEKLFF.

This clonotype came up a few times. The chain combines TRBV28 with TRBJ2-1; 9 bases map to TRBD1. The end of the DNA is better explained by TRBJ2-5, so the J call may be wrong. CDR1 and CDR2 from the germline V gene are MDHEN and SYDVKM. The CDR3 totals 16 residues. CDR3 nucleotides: TGTGCCACTCAGGACCAGAGGGACAGGGCACAAGAGACCCAGTACTTC. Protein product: CATQDQRDRAQETQYF.

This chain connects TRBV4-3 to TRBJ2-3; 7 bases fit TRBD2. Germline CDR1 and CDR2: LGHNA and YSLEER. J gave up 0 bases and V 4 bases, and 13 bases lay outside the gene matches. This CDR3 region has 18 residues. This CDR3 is CASSLRRWLAGSTDTQYF. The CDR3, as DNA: TGCGCCAGCAGCCTCCGACGGTGGTTAGCGGGTAGCACAGATACGCAGTATTTT.

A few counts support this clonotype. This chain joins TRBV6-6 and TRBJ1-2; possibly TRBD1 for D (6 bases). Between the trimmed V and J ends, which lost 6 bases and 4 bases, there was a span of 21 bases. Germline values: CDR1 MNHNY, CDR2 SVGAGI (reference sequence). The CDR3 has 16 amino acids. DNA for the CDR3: TGTGCCAGCAGGCTAGGGTCGGCGGACAGAGTCTATGGCTACACCTTC. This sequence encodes CASRLGSADRVYGYTF.

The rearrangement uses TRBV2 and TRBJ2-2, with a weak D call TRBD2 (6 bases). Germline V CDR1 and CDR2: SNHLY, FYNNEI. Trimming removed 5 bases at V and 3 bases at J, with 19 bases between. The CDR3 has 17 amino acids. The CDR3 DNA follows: TGTGCCAGCAGTTGGACCTGGGGGGTGGATGACACCGGGGAGCTGTTTTTT. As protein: CASSWTWGVDDTGELFF.

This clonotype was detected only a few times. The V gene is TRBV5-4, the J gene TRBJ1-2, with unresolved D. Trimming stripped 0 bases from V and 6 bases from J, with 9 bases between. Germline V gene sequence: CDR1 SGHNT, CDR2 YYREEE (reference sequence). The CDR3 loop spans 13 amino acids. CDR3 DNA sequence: TGTGCCAGCAGCTTGGCTGGAGGAAATGGCTACACCTTC. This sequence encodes CASSLAGGNGYTF.

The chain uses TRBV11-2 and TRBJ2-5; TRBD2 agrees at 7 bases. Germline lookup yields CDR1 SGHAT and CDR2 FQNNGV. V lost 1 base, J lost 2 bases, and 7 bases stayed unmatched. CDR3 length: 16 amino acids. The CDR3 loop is CASSLVPAGEQETQYF. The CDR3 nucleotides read TGTGCCAGCAGCTTAGTACCGGCGGGGGAACAAGAGACCCAGTACTTC. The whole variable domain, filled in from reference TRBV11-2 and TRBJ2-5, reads EAGVAQSPRYKIIEKRQSVAFWCNPISGHATLYWYQQILGQGPKLLIQFQNNGVVDDSQLPKDRFSAERLKGVDSTLKIQPAKLEDSAVYLCASSLVPAGEQETQYFGPGTRLLVL.

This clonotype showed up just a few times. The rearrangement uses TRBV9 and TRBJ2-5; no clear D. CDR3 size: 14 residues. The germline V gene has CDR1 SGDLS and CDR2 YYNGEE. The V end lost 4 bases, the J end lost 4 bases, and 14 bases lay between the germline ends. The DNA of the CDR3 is TGTGCCAGCAGCTCTGTAGGCCAGGCAGAGACCCAGTACTTC. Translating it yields CASSSVGQAETQYF.

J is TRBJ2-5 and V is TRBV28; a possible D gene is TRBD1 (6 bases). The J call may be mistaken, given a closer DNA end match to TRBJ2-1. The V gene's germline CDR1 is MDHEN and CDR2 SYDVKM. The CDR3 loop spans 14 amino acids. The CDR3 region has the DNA TGTGCCAGCAGTTCGACAGGCTCATTTAATGAGCAGTTCTTC. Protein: CASSSTGSFNEQFF.

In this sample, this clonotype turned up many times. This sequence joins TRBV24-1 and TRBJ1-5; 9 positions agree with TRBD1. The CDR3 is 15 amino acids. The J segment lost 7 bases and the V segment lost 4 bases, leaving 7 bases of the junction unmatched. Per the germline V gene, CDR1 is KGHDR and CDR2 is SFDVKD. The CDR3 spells CATSEPGQGKQPQHF. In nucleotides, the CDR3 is TGTGCCACCAGTGAACCCGGACAGGGGAAACAGCCCCAGCATTTT.

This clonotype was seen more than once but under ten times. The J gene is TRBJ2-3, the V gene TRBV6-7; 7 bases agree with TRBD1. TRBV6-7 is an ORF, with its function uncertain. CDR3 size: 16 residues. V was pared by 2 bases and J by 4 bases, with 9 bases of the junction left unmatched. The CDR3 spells CASSYKKAGGPDTQYF. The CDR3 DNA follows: TGTGCCAGCAGTTACAAAAAGGCAGGGGGACCAGATACGCAGTATTTT.

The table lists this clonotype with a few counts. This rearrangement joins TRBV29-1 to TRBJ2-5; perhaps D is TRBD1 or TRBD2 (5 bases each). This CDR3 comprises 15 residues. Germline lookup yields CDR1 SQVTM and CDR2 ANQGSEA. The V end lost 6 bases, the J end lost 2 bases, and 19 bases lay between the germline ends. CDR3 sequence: CSVTRSGTIQETQYF. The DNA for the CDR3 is TGCAGCGTCACCCGATCCGGGACCATACAAGAGACCCAGTACTTC. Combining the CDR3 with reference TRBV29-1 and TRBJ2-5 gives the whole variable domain SAVISQKPSRDICQRGTSLTIQCQVDSQVTMMFWYRQQPGQSLTLIATANQGSEATYESGFVIDKFPISRPNLTFSTLTVSNMSPEDSSIYLCSVTRSGTIQETQYFGPGTRLLVL.

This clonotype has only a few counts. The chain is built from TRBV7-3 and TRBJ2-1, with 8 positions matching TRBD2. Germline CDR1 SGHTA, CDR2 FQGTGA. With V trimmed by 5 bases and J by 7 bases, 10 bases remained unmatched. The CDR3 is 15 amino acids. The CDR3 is CASSPRLSGINEQFF. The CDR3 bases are TGTGCCAGCAGCCCAAGGCTTAGCGGGATTAATGAGCAGTTCTTC.

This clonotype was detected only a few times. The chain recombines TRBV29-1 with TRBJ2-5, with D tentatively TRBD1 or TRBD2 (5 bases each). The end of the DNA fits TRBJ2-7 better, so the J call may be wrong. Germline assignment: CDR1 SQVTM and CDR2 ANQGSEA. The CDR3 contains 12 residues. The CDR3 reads CSVVGADYEQYF. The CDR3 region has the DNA TGCAGCGTTGTCGGGGCAGATTACGAGCAGTACTTC.

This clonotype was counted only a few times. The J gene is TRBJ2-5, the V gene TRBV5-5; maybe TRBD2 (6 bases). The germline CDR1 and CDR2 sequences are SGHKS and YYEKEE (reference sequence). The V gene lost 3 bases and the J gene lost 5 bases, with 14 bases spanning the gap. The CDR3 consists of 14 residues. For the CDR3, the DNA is TGTGCCAGCAGCTCCACGACTAGTAGCGAGACCCAGTACTTC. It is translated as CASSSTTSSETQYF.

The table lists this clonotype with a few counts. The CDR3 sequence is CSAEQTVCDYGYTF. The CDR3 DNA reads as TGCAGTGCTGAACAGACAGTCTGCGACTATGGCTACACCTTC. The rearrangement uses TRBV20-1 and TRBJ1-2, with D perhaps matching TRBD1 (5 bases). The CDR3 runs 14 residues. CDR1 is DFQATT, CDR2 SNEGSKA, per germline (reference sequence). The V end lost 5 bases, the J end lost 3 bases, and 16 bases lay between the germline ends.

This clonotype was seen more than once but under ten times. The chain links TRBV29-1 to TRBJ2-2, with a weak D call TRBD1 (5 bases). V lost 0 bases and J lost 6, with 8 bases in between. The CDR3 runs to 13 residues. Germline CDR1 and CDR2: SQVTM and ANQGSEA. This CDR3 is CSVEDGASGELFF. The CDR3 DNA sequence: TGCAGCGTTGAAGATGGGGCCTCCGGGGAGCTGTTTTTT.

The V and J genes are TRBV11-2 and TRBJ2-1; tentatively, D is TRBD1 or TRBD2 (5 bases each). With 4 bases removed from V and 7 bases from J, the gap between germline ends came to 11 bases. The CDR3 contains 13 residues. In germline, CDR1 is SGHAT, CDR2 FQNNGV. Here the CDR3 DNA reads TGTGCCAGCAGCTCCTTCTGGGGGAATGAGCAGTTCTTC. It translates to CASSSFWGNEQFF.

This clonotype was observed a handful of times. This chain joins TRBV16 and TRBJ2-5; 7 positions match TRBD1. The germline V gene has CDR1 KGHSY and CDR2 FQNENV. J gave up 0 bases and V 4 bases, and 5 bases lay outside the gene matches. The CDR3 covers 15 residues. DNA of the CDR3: TGTGCCAGCAGCCCAAGGGACAGCTACCAAGAGACCCAGTACTTC. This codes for CASSPRDSYQETQYF.

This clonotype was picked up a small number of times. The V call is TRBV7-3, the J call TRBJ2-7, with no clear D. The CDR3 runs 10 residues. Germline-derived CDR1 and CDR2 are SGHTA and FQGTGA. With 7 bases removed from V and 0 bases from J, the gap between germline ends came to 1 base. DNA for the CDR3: TGTGCCAGCACCTCCTACGAGCAGTACTTC. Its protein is CASTSYEQYF.

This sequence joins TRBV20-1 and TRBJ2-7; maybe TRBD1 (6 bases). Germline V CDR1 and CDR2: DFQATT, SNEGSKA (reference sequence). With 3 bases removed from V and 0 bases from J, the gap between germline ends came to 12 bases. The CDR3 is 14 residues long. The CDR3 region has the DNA TGCAGTGCTAGGACAGGCACATCCTCCTACGAGCAGTACTTC. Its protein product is CSARTGTSSYEQYF.

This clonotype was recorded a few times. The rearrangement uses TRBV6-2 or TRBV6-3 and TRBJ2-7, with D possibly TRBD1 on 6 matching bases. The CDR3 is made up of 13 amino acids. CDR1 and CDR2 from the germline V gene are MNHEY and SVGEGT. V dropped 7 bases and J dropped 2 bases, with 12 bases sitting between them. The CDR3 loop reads CASTSGQTYEQYF. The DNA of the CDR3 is TGTGCCAGCACCTCCGGACAGACCTACGAGCAGTACTTC.

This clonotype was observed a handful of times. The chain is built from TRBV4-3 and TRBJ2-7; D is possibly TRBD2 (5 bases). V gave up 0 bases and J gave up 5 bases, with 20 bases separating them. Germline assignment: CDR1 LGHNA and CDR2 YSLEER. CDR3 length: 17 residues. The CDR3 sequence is CASSQDGPGSGNNEQYF. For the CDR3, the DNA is TGCGCCAGCAGCCAAGATGGTCCGGGATCGGGAAACAACGAGCAGTACTTC.

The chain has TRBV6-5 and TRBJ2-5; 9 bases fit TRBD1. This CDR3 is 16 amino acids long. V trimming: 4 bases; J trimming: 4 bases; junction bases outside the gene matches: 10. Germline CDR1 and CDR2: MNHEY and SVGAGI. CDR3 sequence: CASSSLTGGGGETQYF. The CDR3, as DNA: TGTGCCAGCAGTTCCCTGACAGGGGGGGGCGGAGAGACCCAGTACTTC.

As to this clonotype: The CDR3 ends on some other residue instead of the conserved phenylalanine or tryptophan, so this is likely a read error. Written as DNA, the CDR3 is TGTGCCAGCAGCTCCCTGGCCGGCTCCTACGAGCAGTACTCC. Its translation is CASSSLAGSYEQYS. This chain links TRBV11-1 with TRBJ2-7; no firm D call. V lost 4 bases, J lost 0 bases, and 10 bases lay in between. The CDR3 has 14 residues. Germline V gene data show CDR1 as SGHAT and CDR2 as FQDESV (reference sequence).

In DNA form, the CDR3 reads TGCGCCAGCAGCCAAGTCCAGGGTTCGAATGAAAAACTGTTTTTT. Residues: CASSQVQGSNEKLFF. The gene calls are TRBV4-1 and TRBJ1-4; possible D gene TRBD1, 5 bases. The germline V and J ends were trimmed by 1 base and 5 bases, with 11 bases remaining between them. This CDR3 spans 15 amino acids. The germline V gene has CDR1 MGHRA and CDR2 YSYEKL.

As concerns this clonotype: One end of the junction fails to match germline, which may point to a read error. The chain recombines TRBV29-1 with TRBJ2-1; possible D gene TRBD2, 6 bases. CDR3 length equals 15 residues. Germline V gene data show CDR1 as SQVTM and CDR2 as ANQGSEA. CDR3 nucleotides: TGCAGCGTCGGGGGATTCGATGGGTCCTGCAATGAGCAGTTCTTC. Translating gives CSVGGFDGSCNEQFF.